These T cell receptor beta chains were read from a single sample in a study of T-cell memory formation after mild COVID-19. A single record per CDR3 protein comes from TCRdb applying MiXCR to the 5' RACE reads. The data show 560,000 or so distinct CDR3 sequences, approximately 15% seen once. Sequenced sample: PBMCs or a T cell subset sorted from them (not recorded which). These receptors were obtained from an adult woman who had mild COVID-19 (a few samples of this study predate the infection). Cell type and time point are not known. Each CDR3 is given with its conserved first and last residue. Each record gives: J gene, D gene, clone size, V gene, CDR3 DNA, CDR3 protein. A D gene is named only where the DNA matches it firmly. Where a row states a size, it is once, few, many or the class of an expanded clone; other rows omit it.

j_call: TRBJ2-7
d_call: NA
clone_size: NA
v_call: TRBV27
cdr3_nt: TGTGCCAGCTCCCCCGGGATTATGTACGAGCAGTACTTC
cdr3_aa: CASSPGIMYEQYF

j_call: TRBJ2-7
d_call: NA
clone_size: NA
v_call: TRBV7-3
cdr3_nt: TGTGCCAGCAGCTTAACAGGGTCCACCTACGAGCAGTACTTC
cdr3_aa: CASSLTGSTYEQYF

j_call: TRBJ2-7
d_call: NA
clone_size: NA
v_call: TRBV5-1
cdr3_nt: TGCGCCAGCAGCTTGGAACAGGTCTACGAGCAGTACTTC
cdr3_aa: CASSLEQVYEQYF

j_call: TRBJ1-1
d_call: TRBD1
clone_size: few
v_call: TRBV25-1
cdr3_nt: TGTGCCAGCAGTTTAACGGGACAGGGGAACACTGAAGCTTTCTTT
cdr3_aa: CASSLTGQGNTEAFF

j_call: TRBJ1-1
d_call: TRBD1
clone_size: few
v_call: TRBV7-2
cdr3_nt: TGTGCCAGCAGCAATCTCGGACAGGGATACACTGAAGCTTTCTTT
cdr3_aa: CASSNLGQGYTEAFF

j_call: TRBJ2-7
d_call: TRBD2
clone_size: NA
v_call: TRBV7-2
cdr3_nt: TGTGCCAGCAGCTGGGCGGGAGGTCACGAGCAGTACTTC
cdr3_aa: CASSWAGGHEQYF

j_call: TRBJ2-3
d_call: NA
clone_size: few
v_call: TRBV6-6
cdr3_nt: TGTGCCAGCAGTTACTCGCGGGGGCGAGGCACAGATACGCAGTATTTT
cdr3_aa: CASSYSRGRGTDTQYF

j_call: TRBJ2-7
d_call: NA
clone_size: NA
v_call: TRBV15
cdr3_nt: TGTGCCACCAGCAGAGATAAGGTCGTCAACGAGCAGTACTTC
cdr3_aa: CATSRDKVVNEQYF

j_call: TRBJ1-1
d_call: TRBD1
clone_size: NA
v_call: TRBV11-2
cdr3_nt: TGTGCCAGCAGCCCATCAGGGGGCCAGACTGAAGCTTTCTTT
cdr3_aa: CASSPSGGQTEAFF

j_call: TRBJ1-2
d_call: TRBD1
clone_size: few
v_call: TRBV7-2
cdr3_nt: TGTGCCAGCAGCCCGAGAGCGGGACAGGCGATAGGAGGCTACACCTTC
cdr3_aa: CASSPRAGQAIGGYTF

j_call: TRBJ1-1
d_call: NA
clone_size: NA
v_call: TRBV20-1
cdr3_nt: TGCAGTGCTAGACGACCGGGTGAAGCTTTCTTT
cdr3_aa: CSARRPGEAFF

j_call: TRBJ2-5
d_call: TRBD2
clone_size: NA
v_call: TRBV20-1
cdr3_nt: TGCAGTGCTAGATATCCGCGGGGGGAGACCCAGTACTTC
cdr3_aa: CSARYPRGETQYF

j_call: TRBJ2-7
d_call: NA
clone_size: NA
v_call: TRBV20-1
cdr3_nt: TGCAGTGCTAGAGATCGCTTGGGGTACGAGCAGTACTTC
cdr3_aa: CSARDRLGYEQYF

j_call: TRBJ1-2
d_call: NA
clone_size: NA
v_call: TRBV7-9
cdr3_nt: TGTGCCAGCAGCTTAGTCGGCCAGGGTTCTGGCTACACCTTC
cdr3_aa: CASSLVGQGSGYTF

j_call: TRBJ1-1
d_call: TRBD1
clone_size: NA
v_call: TRBV6-5
cdr3_nt: TGTGCCAGCAGAGCAATAGACAGGGTCAAGACTGAAGCTTTCTTT
cdr3_aa: CASRAIDRVKTEAFF

j_call: TRBJ2-2
d_call: TRBD2
clone_size: few
v_call: TRBV6-6
cdr3_nt: TGTGCCAGCAGTTTCCGGGTAGCGGGAGCAAACGGGGAGCTGTTTTTT
cdr3_aa: CASSFRVAGANGELFF

j_call: TRBJ1-2
d_call: NA
clone_size: NA
v_call: TRBV27
cdr3_nt: TGTGCCAGCAGTTTATCCCCCCGGGAGACAAAGTTCTATGGCTACACCTTC
cdr3_aa: CASSLSPRETKFYGYTF

j_call: TRBJ1-2
d_call: NA
clone_size: few
v_call: TRBV11-2
cdr3_nt: TGTGCCAGCAGCTTAGTACCGGCCCAGGCACAGGCTGGCTACACCTTC
cdr3_aa: CASSLVPAQAQAGYTF

j_call: TRBJ1-1
d_call: NA
clone_size: few
v_call: TRBV5-1
cdr3_nt: TGCGCCAGCAGCTTGGAGGTCCTCACTGAAGCTTTCTTT
cdr3_aa: CASSLEVLTEAFF

j_call: TRBJ2-1
d_call: TRBD2
clone_size: NA
v_call: TRBV20-1
cdr3_nt: TGCAGTGCTAGTTCTGGCGGGGGGTCGTCCTACAATGAGCAGTTCTTC
cdr3_aa: CSASSGGGSSYNEQFF

j_call: TRBJ2-7
d_call: NA
clone_size: NA
v_call: TRBV7-9
cdr3_nt: TGTGCCAGCAGCTTAGCCGGCCTAGCCTACGAGCAGTACTTC
cdr3_aa: CASSLAGLAYEQYF

j_call: TRBJ2-5
d_call: TRBD1
clone_size: few
v_call: TRBV11-2
cdr3_nt: TGTGCCAGCAGCTTAGTAGTAGTCAGGGGGCAAGAGACCCAGTACTTC
cdr3_aa: CASSLVVVRGQETQYF

j_call: TRBJ2-2
d_call: NA
clone_size: many
v_call: TRBV5-1
cdr3_nt: TGCGCCAGCAGCCTAACCGTATCGGCGTGGTACGGGAACACCGGGGAGCTGTTTTTT
cdr3_aa: CASSLTVSAWYGNTGELFF

j_call: TRBJ2-5
d_call: TRBD2
clone_size: few
v_call: TRBV6-5
cdr3_nt: TGTGCCAGCAAACTAGCGGGACTGGGGGAGACCCAGTACTTC
cdr3_aa: CASKLAGLGETQYF

j_call: TRBJ1-2
d_call: NA
clone_size: few
v_call: TRBV11-2
cdr3_nt: TGTGCCAGCAGCTCGAGGGTAGGAGGGGACTATGGCTACACCTTC
cdr3_aa: CASSSRVGGDYGYTF

j_call: TRBJ2-3
d_call: TRBD2
clone_size: few
v_call: TRBV9
cdr3_nt: TGTGCCAGCAGCGTACAACTAGCGGGGACCACAGATACGCAGTATTTT
cdr3_aa: CASSVQLAGTTDTQYF

j_call: TRBJ1-2
d_call: TRBD1
clone_size: NA
v_call: TRBV30
cdr3_nt: TGTGCCTGGAATATACAGGGGAGCTATGGCTACACCTTC
cdr3_aa: CAWNIQGSYGYTF

j_call: TRBJ2-7
d_call: TRBD1
clone_size: NA
v_call: TRBV4-1
cdr3_nt: TGCGCCAGCAGCCAAGATGCGCAGGGGGTCGACGAGCAGTACTTC
cdr3_aa: CASSQDAQGVDEQYF